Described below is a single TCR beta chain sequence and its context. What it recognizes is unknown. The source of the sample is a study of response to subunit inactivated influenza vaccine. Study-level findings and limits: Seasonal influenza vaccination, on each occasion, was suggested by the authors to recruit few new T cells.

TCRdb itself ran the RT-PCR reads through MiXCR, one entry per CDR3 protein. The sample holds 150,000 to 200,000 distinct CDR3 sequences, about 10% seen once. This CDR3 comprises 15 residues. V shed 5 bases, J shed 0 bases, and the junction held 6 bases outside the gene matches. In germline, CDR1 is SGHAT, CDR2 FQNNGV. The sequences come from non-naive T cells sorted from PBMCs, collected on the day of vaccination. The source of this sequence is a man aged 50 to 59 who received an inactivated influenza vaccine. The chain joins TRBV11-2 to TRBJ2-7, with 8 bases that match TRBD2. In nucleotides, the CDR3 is TGTGCCAGCAGCAAGGGACTAGTTCCCTCCTACGAGCAGTACTTC. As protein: CASSKGLVPSYEQYF. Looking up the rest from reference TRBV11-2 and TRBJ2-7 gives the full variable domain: EAGVAQSPRYKIIEKRQSVAFWCNPISGHATLYWYQQILGQGPKLLIQFQNNGVVDDSQLPKDRFSAERLKGVDSTLKIQPAKLEDSAVYLCASSKGLVPSYEQYFGPGTRLTVT.